This T cell receptor beta chain was documented in a study of blood T cell repertoires in COVID-19. Deletions cut 4 bases from V and 1 base from J, with 15 bases between. The germline gives CDR1 SGDLS, CDR2 YYNGEE. This CDR3 contains 15 residues. Method: immunoSEQ multiplex PCR; TCRdb's copy keeps in-frame clones and lacks some. Of tens of thousands of clones listed, roughly 90% were seen once; the top ten hold about 3.9%. This receptor was identified in a human donor in a cohort sampled during active COVID-19. Sequencing was done on a sample of peripheral blood. The gene calls are TRBV9 and TRBJ2-7; D is perhaps TRBD2 (6 bases). CDR3 nucleotide sequence: TGTGCCAGCAGCCCCTCGGGACTCCCATCCTACGAGCAGTACTTC. This encodes CASSPSGLPSYEQYF.